The rows below give T cell receptor beta chains drawn from one sample of a study of spatial heterogeneity in lung cancer. MiXCR, run by TCRdb on the 5' RACE reads, gives a single entry per CDR3 protein. The sample includes roughly 25,000 distinct CDR3 sequences, about 7.2% seen only once; the top ten take approximately 14%. This sample comprised PBMCs, obtained at surgery. The source of these receptors is a male donor with early-stage non-small cell lung cancer. Each CDR3 is given with its conserved first and last residue. The order of the fields is clone size, J gene, V gene, D gene, CDR3 protein, CDR3 DNA. The D gene is left open where the match is weak. Clone size, where shown, is once, few, many, or a class for clones that have expanded.

>-|TRBJ2-1|TRBV10-3|TRBD2
CAIMGTSSYNEQFF
TGTGCCATCATGGGGACTAGCTCCTACAATGAGCAGTTCTTC
>few|TRBJ2-3|TRBV5-1|TRBD2
CASSFGGTGLAGAPDTQYF
TGCGCCAGCAGCTTCGGGGGAACTGGCCTAGCGGGAGCACCAGATACGCAGTATTTT
>many|TRBJ2-7|TRBV20-1|-
CSARDLLYEQYF
TGCAGTGCTAGGGACCTCCTCTACGAGCAGTACTTC
>many|TRBJ2-7|TRBV12-3/TRBV12-4|-
CASSFGDSPLSEQYF
TGTGCCAGCAGTTTCGGGGACTCCCCCCTCAGCGAGCAGTACTTC
>many|TRBJ2-1|TRBV20-1|-
CSASWGGRHNEQFF
TGCAGTGCTAGTTGGGGGGGCCGTCACAATGAGCAGTTCTTC
>many|TRBJ1-5|TRBV20-1|-
CSARDGRNSNQPQHF
TGCAGTGCTAGAGATGGGCGAAATAGCAATCAGCCCCAGCATTTT
>many|TRBJ1-5|TRBV20-1|-
CSASPSNQPQHF
TGCAGTGCTAGTCCTAGCAATCAGCCCCAGCATTTT
>many|TRBJ1-4|TRBV27|-
CASSLTLSTATNEKLFF
TGTGCCAGCTCTTTAACCCTCTCCACTGCAACTAATGAAAAACTGTTTTTT
>-|TRBJ2-1|TRBV20-1|-
CSAGGSSYNEQFF
TGCAGTGCGGGCGGAAGCTCCTACAATGAGCAGTTCTTC
>many|TRBJ2-1|TRBV28|-
CASNSRLAIRDEQFF
TGTGCCAGCAATTCGCGGCTAGCGATCCGTGATGAGCAGTTCTTC
>many|TRBJ1-5|TRBV7-8|TRBD1
CASSLVVGRGRSNQPQHF
TGTGCCAGCAGCTTAGTGGTTGGCAGGGGGCGAAGCAATCAGCCCCAGCATTTT
>many|TRBJ1-3|TRBV20-1|TRBD1
CSARDKLGTGASGNTIYF
TGCAGTGCTAGAGATAAGCTTGGGACAGGGGCCTCTGGAAACACCATATATTTT
>once|TRBJ1-5|TRBV11-2|-
CASSLVAGDQPQHF
TGTGCCAGCAGCTTAGTGGCAGGGGACCAGCCCCAGCATTTT
>many|TRBJ1-2|TRBV9|-
CASSVAPGFLNYGYTF
TGTGCCAGCAGCGTAGCCCCGGGGTTCCTTAACTATGGCTACACCTTC
>-|TRBJ1-1|TRBV6-6|-
CASSWIGSEAFF
TGTGCCAGCAGCTGGATAGGATCTGAAGCTTTCTTT
>medium-sized|TRBJ2-1|TRBV14|TRBD1
CASSQDDSWTGQFF
TGTGCCAGCAGCCAAGATGATTCATGGACAGGCCAGTTCTTC
>many|TRBJ2-7|TRBV18|TRBD1
CASSPPGQGAYEQYF
TGTGCCAGCTCACCACCAGGACAGGGGGCCTACGAGCAGTACTTC
>-|TRBJ2-5|TRBV12-3/TRBV12-4|-
CASSLAAGETQYF
TGTGCCAGCAGCCTCGCCGCGGGAGAGACCCAGTACTTC
>-|TRBJ2-2|TRBV18|-
CASSVRTDRNTGELFF
TGTGCCAGCTCAGTTCGGACAGATAGGAACACCGGGGAGCTGTTTTTT
>many|TRBJ2-7|TRBV19|-
CASTYASGNSYEQYF
TGTGCCAGTACTTATGCATCAGGGAATTCCTACGAGCAGTACTTC
>few|TRBJ2-5|TRBV5-1|-
CASSYRQIQETQYF
TGCGCCAGCAGCTACCGACAGATCCAAGAGACCCAGTACTTC
>many|TRBJ1-5|TRBV3-1|-
CASSLGRGLDQPQHF
TGTGCCAGCAGCCTAGGGAGAGGGCTAGATCAGCCCCAGCATTTT
>-|TRBJ2-7|TRBV4-3|-
CASSLMTRPLYEQYF
TGCGCCAGCAGCCTTATGACTAGGCCCCTCTACGAGCAGTACTTC
>-|TRBJ1-2|TRBV11-2|-
CASSSAFQGRKYGYTF
TGTGCCAGCAGCTCCGCCTTCCAGGGGAGAAAGTATGGCTACACCTTC
>many|TRBJ2-6|TRBV5-1|TRBD1
CASGSTGDPVRTGANVLTF
TGCGCCAGCGGTTCAACAGGGGATCCCGTAAGGACTGGGGCCAACGTCCTGACTTTC
>many|TRBJ1-2|TRBV7-9|-
CASSLDYGYTF
TGTGCCAGCAGCTTAGATTATGGCTACACCTTC
>few|TRBJ2-7|TRBV20-1|-
CSALSLEQYF
TGCAGTGCCCTAAGTCTCGAGCAGTACTTC
>many|TRBJ2-1|TRBV27|-
CASSPVRVTYNEQFF
TGTGCCAGCAGTCCCGTCAGGGTGACCTACAATGAGCAGTTCTTC
>many|TRBJ1-2|TRBV25-1|-
CASRPTGILGYTF
TGTGCCAGCAGACCGACAGGAATTCTTGGCTACACCTTC
>many|TRBJ2-3|TRBV20-1|-
CSARHLITDTQYF
TGCAGTGCTAGACATCTCATCACAGATACGCAGTATTTT
>-|TRBJ2-3|TRBV6-5|-
CASSYSIQGYTDTQYF
TGTGCCAGCAGTTACTCGATACAGGGATACACAGATACGCAGTATTTT
>-|TRBJ1-1|TRBV7-9|-
CASSLVGGQGYEAFF
TGTGCCAGCAGCTTAGTAGGAGGGCAGGGATACGAAGCTTTCTTT